A selection of T cell receptor beta chains follows, all from one sample in a study of T cells in Graves' hyperthyroidism and ophthalmopathy. TCRdb re-called the multiplex PCR reads with MiXCR, one entry per CDR3 protein. Among about 360,000 distinct CDR3 sequences, less than 15% were seen once, and the ten largest hold 9.2%. What was sequenced was blood. Receptors were obtained from a woman aged 18-29 years with Graves' hyperthyroidism. The conserved cysteine and the conserved F or W are not part of the CDR3 here. Clone size is given for some rows only: seen once, a few or many times, or a class if the clone is expanded.

j_call	v_call	clone_size	cdr3_aa
TRBJ1-1	TRBV28	many	ASSSGEAF
TRBJ2-5	TRBV6-1	many	ASSWRGPQETQH
TRBJ2-7	TRBV4-3	.	ASSQKIPSYEQY
TRBJ2-6	TRBV12-3/TRBV12-4	many	ASSLKGANVLT
TRBJ1-6	TRBV28	many	ASSSHQTGSNSPLH
TRBJ1-1	TRBV5-1	many	ASSPGQGIDTEAF
TRBJ1-3	TRBV19	.	ASTLQTGGTSGNTIY
TRBJ1-1	TRBV27	many	ASMRMNTEAF
TRBJ2-7	TRBV29-1	few	SVGSRQGYEQY
TRBJ2-1	TRBV9	.	ASSVSGGNNEQF
TRBJ1-3	TRBV3-1	many	ASSRVSSGNTIY
TRBJ1-1	TRBV7-2	many	ASSLAGTNTEAF
TRBJ2-1	TRBV3-1	many	ASSQAASTYNEQF
TRBJ1-2	TRBV20-1	.	STRDLQGPNYGYT
TRBJ2-3	TRBV19	many	ASSMGPFTDTQY
TRBJ2-6	TRBV7-2	few	ASCSYEGSGANVLT
TRBJ2-3	TRBV20-1	many	SAEGAPGGSTDTQY